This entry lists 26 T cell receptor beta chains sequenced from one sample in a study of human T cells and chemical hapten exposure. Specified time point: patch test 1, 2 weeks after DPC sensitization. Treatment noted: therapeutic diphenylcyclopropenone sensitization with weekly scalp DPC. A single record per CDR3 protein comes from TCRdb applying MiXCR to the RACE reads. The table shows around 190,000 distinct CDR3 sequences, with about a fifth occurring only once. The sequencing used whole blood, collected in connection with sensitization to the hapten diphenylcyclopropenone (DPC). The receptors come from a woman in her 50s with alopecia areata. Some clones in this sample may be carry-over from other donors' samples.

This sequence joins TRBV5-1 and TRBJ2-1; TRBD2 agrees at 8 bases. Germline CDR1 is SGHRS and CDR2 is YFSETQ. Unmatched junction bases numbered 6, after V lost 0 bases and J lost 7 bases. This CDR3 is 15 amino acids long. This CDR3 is CASSLEKRELNEQFF. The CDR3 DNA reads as TGCGCCAGCAGCTTGGAGAAGCGGGAGTTAAATGAGCAGTTCTTC.

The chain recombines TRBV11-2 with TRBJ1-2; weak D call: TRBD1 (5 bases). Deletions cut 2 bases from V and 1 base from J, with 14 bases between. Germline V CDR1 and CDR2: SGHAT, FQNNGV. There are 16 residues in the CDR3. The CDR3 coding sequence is TGTGCCAGCAGCTTAAGAAGGCAGGGCGGTAACTATGGCTACACCTTC. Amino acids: CASSLRRQGGNYGYTF.

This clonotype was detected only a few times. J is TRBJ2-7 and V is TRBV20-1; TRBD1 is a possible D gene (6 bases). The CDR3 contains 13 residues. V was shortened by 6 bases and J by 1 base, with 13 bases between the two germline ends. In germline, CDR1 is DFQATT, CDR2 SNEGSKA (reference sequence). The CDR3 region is CSASGDKSYEQYF. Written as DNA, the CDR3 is TGCAGTGCGTCTGGGGACAAGTCCTACGAGCAGTACTTC.

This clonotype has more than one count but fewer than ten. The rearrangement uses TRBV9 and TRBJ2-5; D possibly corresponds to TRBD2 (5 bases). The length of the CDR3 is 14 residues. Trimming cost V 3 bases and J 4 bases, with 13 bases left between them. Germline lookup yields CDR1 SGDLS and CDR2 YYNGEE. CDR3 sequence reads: CASSADYRGETQYF. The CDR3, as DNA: TGTGCCAGCAGCGCCGACTACCGAGGAGAGACCCAGTACTTC.

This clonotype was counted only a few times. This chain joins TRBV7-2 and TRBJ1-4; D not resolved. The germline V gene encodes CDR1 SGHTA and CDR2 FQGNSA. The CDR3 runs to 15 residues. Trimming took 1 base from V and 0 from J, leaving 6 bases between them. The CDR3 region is CASSLVPATNEKLFF. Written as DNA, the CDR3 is TGTGCCAGCAGCTTAGTTCCTGCAACTAATGAAAAACTGTTTTTT.

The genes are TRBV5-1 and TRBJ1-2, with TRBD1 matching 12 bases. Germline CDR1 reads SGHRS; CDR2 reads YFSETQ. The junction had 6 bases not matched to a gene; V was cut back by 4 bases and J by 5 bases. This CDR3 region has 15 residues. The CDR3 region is CASSTGQGASYGYTF. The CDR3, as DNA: TGCGCCAGCAGCACGGGACAGGGGGCTTCTTATGGCTACACCTTC.

CDR3 coding DNA: TGCAGCGCTGGACTAACCTCCTACAATGAGCAGTTCTTC. Translating it yields CSAGLTSYNEQFF. The chain employs TRBV29-1 and TRBJ2-1; possibly TRBD2 for D (6 bases). CDR3 size: 13 residues. Germline CDR1 is SQVTM and CDR2 is ANQGSEA. Trimming removed 7 bases from V and 0 bases from J, with 10 bases in between.

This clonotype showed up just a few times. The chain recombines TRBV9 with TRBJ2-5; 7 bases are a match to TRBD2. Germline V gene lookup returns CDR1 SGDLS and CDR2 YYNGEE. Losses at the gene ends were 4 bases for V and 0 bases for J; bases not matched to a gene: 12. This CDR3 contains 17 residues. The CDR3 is CASSYRDYPEDQETQYF. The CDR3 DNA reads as TGTGCCAGCAGCTACCGGGACTATCCTGAAGACCAAGAGACCCAGTACTTC.

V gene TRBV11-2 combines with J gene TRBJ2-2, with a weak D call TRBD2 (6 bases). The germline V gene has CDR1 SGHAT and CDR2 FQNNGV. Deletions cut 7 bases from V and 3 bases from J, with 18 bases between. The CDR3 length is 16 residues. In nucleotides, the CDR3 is TGTGCCAGCACCCATTGGCGGGGTTTGGACACCGGGGAGCTGTTTTTT. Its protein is CASTHWRGLDTGELFF.

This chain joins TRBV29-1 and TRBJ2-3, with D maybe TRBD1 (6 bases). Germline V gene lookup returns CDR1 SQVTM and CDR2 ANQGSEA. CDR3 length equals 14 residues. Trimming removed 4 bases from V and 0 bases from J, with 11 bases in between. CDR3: CSVVRGASTDTQYF. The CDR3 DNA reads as TGCAGCGTTGTCAGGGGTGCTAGCACAGATACGCAGTATTTT.

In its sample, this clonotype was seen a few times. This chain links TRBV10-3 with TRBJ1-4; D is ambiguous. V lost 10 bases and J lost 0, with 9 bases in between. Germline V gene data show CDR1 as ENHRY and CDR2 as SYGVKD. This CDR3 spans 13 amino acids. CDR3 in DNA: TGTGCCAGCACGGGTACAACTAATGAAAAACTGTTTTTT. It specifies CASTGTTNEKLFF.

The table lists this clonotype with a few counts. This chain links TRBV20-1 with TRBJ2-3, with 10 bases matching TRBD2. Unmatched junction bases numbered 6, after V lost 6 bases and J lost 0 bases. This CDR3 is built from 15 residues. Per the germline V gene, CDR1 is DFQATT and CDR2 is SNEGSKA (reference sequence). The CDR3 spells CSATILAGSTDTQYF. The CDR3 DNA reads TGCAGTGCAACCATACTAGCGGGAAGCACAGATACGCAGTATTTT.

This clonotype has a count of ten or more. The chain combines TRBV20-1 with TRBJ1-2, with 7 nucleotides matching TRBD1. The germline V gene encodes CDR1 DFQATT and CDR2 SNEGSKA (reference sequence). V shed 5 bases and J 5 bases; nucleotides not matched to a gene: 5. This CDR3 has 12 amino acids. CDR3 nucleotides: TGCAGTGCTGAGGACAGGTCGTATGGCTACACCTTC. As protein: CSAEDRSYGYTF.

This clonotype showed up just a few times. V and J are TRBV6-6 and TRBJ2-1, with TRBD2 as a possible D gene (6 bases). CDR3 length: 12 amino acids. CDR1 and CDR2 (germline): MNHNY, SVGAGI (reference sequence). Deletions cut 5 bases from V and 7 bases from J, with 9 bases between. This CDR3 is CASSPSENEQFF. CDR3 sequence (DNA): TGTGCCAGCAGTCCTAGCGAAAATGAGCAGTTCTTC.

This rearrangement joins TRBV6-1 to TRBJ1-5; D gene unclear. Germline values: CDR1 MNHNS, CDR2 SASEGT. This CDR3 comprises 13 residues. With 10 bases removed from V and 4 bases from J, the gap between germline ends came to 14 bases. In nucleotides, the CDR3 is TGTGCCACCACCCCACGGGATAATCAGCCCCAGCATTTT. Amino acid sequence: CATTPRDNQPQHF.

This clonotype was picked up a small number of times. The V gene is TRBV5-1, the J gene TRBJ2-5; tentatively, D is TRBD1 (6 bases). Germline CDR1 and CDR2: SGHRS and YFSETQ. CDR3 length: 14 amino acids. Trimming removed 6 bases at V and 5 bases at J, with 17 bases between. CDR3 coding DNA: TGCGCCAGCACTCAGCAGGGGAGTCAGGAGACCCAGTACTTC. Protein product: CASTQQGSQETQYF.

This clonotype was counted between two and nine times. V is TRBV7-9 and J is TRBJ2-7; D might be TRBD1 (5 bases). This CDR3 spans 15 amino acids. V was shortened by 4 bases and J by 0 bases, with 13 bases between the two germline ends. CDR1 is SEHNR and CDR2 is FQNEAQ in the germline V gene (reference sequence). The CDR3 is CASSSVRGNSYEQYF. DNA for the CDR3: TGTGCCAGCAGCTCCGTTAGGGGTAACTCCTACGAGCAGTACTTC.

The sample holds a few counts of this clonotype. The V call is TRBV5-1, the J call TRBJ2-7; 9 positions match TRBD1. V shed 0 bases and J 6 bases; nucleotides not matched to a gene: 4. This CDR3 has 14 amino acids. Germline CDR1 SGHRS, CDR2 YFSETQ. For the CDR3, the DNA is TGCGCCAGCAGCTTGGCCTGGACAGGGGTCGAGCAGTACTTC. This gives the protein CASSLAWTGVEQYF.

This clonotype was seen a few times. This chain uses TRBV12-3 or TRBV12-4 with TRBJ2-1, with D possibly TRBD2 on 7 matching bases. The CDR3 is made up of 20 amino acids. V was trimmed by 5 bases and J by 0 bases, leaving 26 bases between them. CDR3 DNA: TGTGCCAGCAGTACCCCTCTGAGGGGGGGCTCTCAAAGCTCCTACAATGAGCAGTTCTTC. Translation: CASSTPLRGGSQSSYNEQFF.

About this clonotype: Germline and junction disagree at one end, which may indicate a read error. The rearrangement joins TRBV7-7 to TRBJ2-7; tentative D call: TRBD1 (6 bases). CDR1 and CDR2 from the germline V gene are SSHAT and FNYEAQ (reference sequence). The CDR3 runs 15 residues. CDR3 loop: CASSPLGGPGLEQYF. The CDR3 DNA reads TGTGCTAGCAGCCCCTTAGGGGGACCGGGGCTCGAGCAGTACTTC.

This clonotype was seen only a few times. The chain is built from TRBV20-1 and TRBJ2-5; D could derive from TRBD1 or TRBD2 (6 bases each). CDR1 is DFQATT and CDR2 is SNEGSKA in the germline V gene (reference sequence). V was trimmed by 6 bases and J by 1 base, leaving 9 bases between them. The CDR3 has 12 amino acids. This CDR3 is CSARGLQETQYF. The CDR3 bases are TGCAGTGCCAGGGGACTCCAAGAGACCCAGTACTTC.

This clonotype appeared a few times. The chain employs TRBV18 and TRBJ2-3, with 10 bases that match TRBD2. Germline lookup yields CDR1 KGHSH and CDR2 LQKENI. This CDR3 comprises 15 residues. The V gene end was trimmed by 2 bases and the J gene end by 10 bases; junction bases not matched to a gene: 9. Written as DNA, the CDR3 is TGTGCCAGCTCACCAAATCTAGCGGGAGAGACGGCGCAGTATTTT. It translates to CASSPNLAGETAQYF. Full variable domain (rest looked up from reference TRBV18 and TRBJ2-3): NAGVMQNPRHLVRRRGQEARLRCSPMKGHSHVYWYRQLPEEGLKFMVYLQKENIIDESGMPKERFSAEFPKEGPSILRIQQVVRGDSAAYFCASSPNLAGETAQYFGPGTRLTVL.

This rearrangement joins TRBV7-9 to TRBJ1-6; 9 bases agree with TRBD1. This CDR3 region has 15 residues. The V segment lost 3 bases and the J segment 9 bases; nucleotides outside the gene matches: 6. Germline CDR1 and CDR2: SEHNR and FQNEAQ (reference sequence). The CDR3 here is CASSLGTGRVSPLHF. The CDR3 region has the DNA TGTGCCAGCAGCTTGGGGACAGGGAGAGTTTCACCCCTCCACTTT.

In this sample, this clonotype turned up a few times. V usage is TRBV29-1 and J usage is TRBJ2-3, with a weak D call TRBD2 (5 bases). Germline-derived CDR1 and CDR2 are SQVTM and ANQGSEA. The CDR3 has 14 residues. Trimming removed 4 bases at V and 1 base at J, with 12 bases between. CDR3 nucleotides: TGCAGCGTTGTGGGCCCCGGGGGCACAGATACGCAGTATTTT. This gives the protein CSVVGPGGTDTQYF.

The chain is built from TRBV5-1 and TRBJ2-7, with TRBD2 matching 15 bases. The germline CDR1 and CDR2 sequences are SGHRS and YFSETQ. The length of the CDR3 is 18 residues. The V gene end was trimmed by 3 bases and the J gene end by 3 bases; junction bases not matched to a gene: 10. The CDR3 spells CASSSGTSGRRPLYEQYF. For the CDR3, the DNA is TGCGCCAGCAGCTCTGGGACTAGCGGGAGGCGGCCCCTCTACGAGCAGTACTTC.

The CDR3 is CASSELGTGFQPQHF. In DNA, the CDR3 is TGTGCCAGCAGTGAATTAGGGACAGGGTTTCAGCCCCAGCATTTT. The gene calls are TRBV2 and TRBJ1-5, with 9 bases matching TRBD1. From germline, CDR1 is SNHLY and CDR2 FYNNEI. The ends lost 2 bases at V and 6 bases at J; junction bases unmatched: 5. The CDR3 totals 15 residues.